This T cell receptor (beta chain) is drawn from a study of blood T cell repertoires in COVID-19. V lost 3 bases to trimming and J lost 7 bases, with 12 bases between them. Germline values: CDR1 LNHDA, CDR2 SQIVND (reference sequence). This CDR3 is built from 14 residues. TCRdb's table, derived via immunoSEQ multiplex PCR, lists solely in-frame clones and lacks some. The sample lists 200,000 to 300,000 clones, around 80% occurring once. The clonotype originates from a woman of 80 years or more with acute or convalescent COVID-19. The V and J genes are TRBV19 and TRBJ1-4; D perhaps matches TRBD1 (6 bases). The sequenced sample consisted of peripheral blood. In DNA form, the CDR3 reads TGTGCCAGTAGTATTCAGGGGCTCGGTGAAAAACTGTTTTTT. As protein: CASSIQGLGEKLFF.